The sequence of this T cell receptor beta chain was determined in a study of cytotoxic CD8 clonotypes in ibrutinib-treated CLL. Study-level background: Roughly 10 relapsed/refractory, some 15 treatment-naive; under 18 IGHV unmutated.

CDR1 and CDR2 (germline): LNHDA, SQIVND (reference sequence). Trimming removed 3 bases from V and 1 base from J, with 16 bases in between. CDR3 length: 17 amino acids. TCRdb's table, derived via immunoSEQ multiplex PCR, lists solely in-frame clones and lacks some. The profile shows fewer than 35,000 clones, more than 65% of them singletons. The clonotype comes from a human donor with chronic lymphocytic leukemia. The specimen comprised PBMCs, sampled after 24 months of ibrutinib treatment. The chain has TRBV19 and TRBJ1-3; D gene unclear. The CDR3 coding sequence is TGTGCCAGTAGTATCCATCTAGGAGGACCGTCTGGAAACACCATATATTTT. This gives the protein CASSIHLGGPSGNTIYF.